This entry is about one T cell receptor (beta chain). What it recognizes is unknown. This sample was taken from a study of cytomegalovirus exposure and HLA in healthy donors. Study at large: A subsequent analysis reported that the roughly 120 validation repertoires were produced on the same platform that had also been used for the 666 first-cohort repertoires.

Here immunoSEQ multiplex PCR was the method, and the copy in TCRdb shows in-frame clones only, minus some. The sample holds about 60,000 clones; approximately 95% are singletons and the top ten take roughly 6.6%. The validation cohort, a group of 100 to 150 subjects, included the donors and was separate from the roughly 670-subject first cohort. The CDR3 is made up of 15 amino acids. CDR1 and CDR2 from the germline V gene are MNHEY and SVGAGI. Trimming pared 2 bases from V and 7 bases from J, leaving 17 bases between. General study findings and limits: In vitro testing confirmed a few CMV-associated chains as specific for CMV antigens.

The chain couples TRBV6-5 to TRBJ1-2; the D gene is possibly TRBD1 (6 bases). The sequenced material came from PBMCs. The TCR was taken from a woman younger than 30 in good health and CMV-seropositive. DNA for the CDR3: TGTGCCAGCAGTTACATTGTCACAGGGTCCGGTGGCTACACCTTC. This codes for CASSYIVTGSGGYTF.